The sequence of this T cell receptor beta chain was determined in a study of metastatic and nonmetastatic thyroid tumors. The germline V gene encodes CDR1 DFQATT and CDR2 SNEGSKA (reference sequence). CDR3 length: 13 amino acids. The ends lost 5 bases at V and 6 bases at J; junction bases unmatched: 10. No patient had received any treatment before thyroid surgery. TCRdb re-analyzed the PCR reads using MiXCR. This sample has roughly 46,000 clones; 24% occur once, and the top ten carry about 3.5%. The receptor's source is a male donor with papillary thyroid cancer or a benign thyroid nodule (not recorded which). Some clones in this sample may be carry-over from other donors' samples. V usage is TRBV20-1 and J usage is TRBJ2-7, with 7 positions matching TRBD2. What was sequenced was blood. In DNA form, the CDR3 reads TGCAGTGCTGCCCCCAGCGGGAAGGTCGAGCAGTACTTC. Translation gives CSAAPSGKVEQYF.